This entry concerns a single TCR beta chain. V lost 5 bases, J lost 4 bases, and 4 bases stayed unmatched. The CDR3 length is 14 residues. In germline, CDR1 is SGHTA, CDR2 FQGNSA. PCR employed 60 Vbeta and 13 Jbeta primers. Only in-frame clones appear in the TCRdb table, and some are missing; sequencing was by immunoSEQ multiplex PCR. This sample has over 130,000 clones, with around 60% found just once. This entry is derived from a study of cytomegalovirus exposure and HLA in healthy donors. The material sequenced was PBMCs. J is TRBJ1-2 and V is TRBV7-2, with 10 bases aligning to TRBD1. The sequence derives from a woman aged 55-69 years in good health and CMV-seropositive. The CDR3 is CASSLGQGVYGYTF. In nucleotides, the CDR3 is TGTGCCAGCAGCCTCGGACAGGGGGTCTATGGCTACACCTTC.